This entry lists 32 T cell receptor beta chains sequenced from one sample in a study of memory CD4+ T cells and cytomegalovirus serostatus. Single viable CD3+CD4+CD8-CD45RO+ cells were sorted as the memory CD4+ T cells. The repertoire was sequenced with immunoSEQ multiplex PCR; TCRdb's copy has only in-frame clones and lacks some. The sample records about 60,000 clones, under 90% being singletons. The sample taken for sequencing was memory CD4+ T cells from blood. The receptor set was obtained from an adult in good health and CMV-seronegative. Some clones in this sample may be carry-over from other donors' samples.

The rearrangement links TRBV5-1 to TRBJ2-2; 7 bases match TRBD1. With V trimmed by 1 base and J by 4 bases, 7 bases remained unmatched. Germline assignment: CDR1 SGHRS and CDR2 YFSETQ. This CDR3 is 16 amino acids long. The CDR3 loop reads CASSLSGDSLTGELFF. The CDR3 bases are TGCGCCAGCAGCTTGTCCGGGGACAGCCTCACCGGGGAGCTGTTTTTT.

This clone was detected only a few times. V usage is TRBV6-6 and J usage is TRBJ2-7, with D possibly TRBD1 on 6 matching bases. The CDR3 is 14 residues long. V was clipped by 5 bases and J by 0 bases, with 11 bases between them. CDR1 and CDR2 from the germline V gene are MNHNY and SVGAGI (reference sequence). For the CDR3, the DNA is TGTGCCAGCAGTACGACAGGTAACTCCTACGAGCAGTACTTC. Amino acids: CASSTTGNSYEQYF.

The chain combines TRBV19 with TRBJ1-2, with D perhaps TRBD1 (5 bases). V dropped 9 bases and J dropped 1 base, with 9 bases sitting between them. The CDR3 runs 12 residues. Germline V gene lookup returns CDR1 LNHDA and CDR2 SQIVND (reference sequence). In DNA, the CDR3 is TGTGCCAGCAGGGATTTTAACTATGGCTACACCTTC. It encodes CASRDFNYGYTF.

The chain uses TRBV2 and TRBJ1-5; D gene unclear. V lost 1 base and J 0 bases, leaving 7 bases between the germline ends. The CDR3 runs to 15 residues. Germline assignment: CDR1 SNHLY and CDR2 FYNNEI. This CDR3 is CASSEDRGSNQPQHF. As DNA, the CDR3 is TGTGCCAGCAGTGAAGATCGGGGTAGCAATCAGCCCCAGCATTTT.

V and J are TRBV2 and TRBJ2-3; either TRBD1 or TRBD2 may fit D (5 bases each). Germline V lookup: CDR1 SNHLY, CDR2 FYNNEI. This CDR3 has 13 amino acids. V shed 7 bases and J shed 3 bases, with 11 bases lying between them. The CDR3 DNA follows: TGTGCCAGCAACCTGGGGACGACAGATACGCAGTATTTT. Its protein product is CASNLGTTDTQYF.

This clone was counted a single time. The CDR3 loop reads CASSEGTGGREQYF. Here the CDR3 DNA reads TGTGCCAGTAGTGAAGGGACAGGAGGTCGCGAGCAGTACTTC. J is TRBJ2-7 and V is TRBV19; 8 nucleotides agree with TRBD1. V dropped 5 bases and J dropped 6; count of bases not matched to a gene: 9. Germline CDR1 and CDR2: LNHDA and SQIVND (reference sequence). CDR3 size: 14 residues.

This clone is judged medium-sized. The chain carries TRBV19 and TRBJ1-6, with 9 positions matching TRBD1. CDR1 and CDR2 from the germline V gene are LNHDA and SQIVND (reference sequence). V was clipped by 8 bases and J by 8 bases; unmatched bases: 7. The CDR3 extends over 14 amino acids. The CDR3 loop is CASSDRGKDSPLHF. CDR3 DNA sequence: TGTGCCAGTTCGGACAGGGGAAAGGATTCACCCCTCCACTTT.

This rearrangement joins TRBV25-1 to TRBJ1-6; D might be TRBD1 (6 bases). This CDR3 is 16 amino acids long. Germline CDR1 MGHDK, CDR2 SYGVNS. V gave up 0 bases and J gave up 6 bases, with 12 bases separating them. CDR3 sequence: CASSEYGGGGNSPLHF. CDR3 nucleotide sequence: TGTGCCAGCAGTGAATATGGGGGAGGGGGTAATTCACCCCTCCACTTT.

The chain combines TRBV7-3 with TRBJ2-5; 10 bases are a match to TRBD2. CDR3 length: 15 amino acids. In germline, CDR1 is SGHTA, CDR2 FQGTGA. Germline trimming cut 5 bases from V and 1 base from J; bases unmatched to any gene: 4. The CDR3 nucleotides are TGTGCCAGCAGCACAAGCGGGAGGGCCCAAGAGACCCAGTACTTC. This gives the protein CASSTSGRAQETQYF. Complete variable domain (other parts from reference TRBV7-3 and TRBJ2-5): GAGVSQTPSNKVTEKGKYVELRCDPISGHTALYWYRQSLGQGPEFLIYFQGTGAADDSGLPNDRFFAVRPEGSVSTLKIQRTERGDSAVYLCASSTSGRAQETQYFGPGTRLLVL.

The J gene is TRBJ2-3, the V gene TRBV2; D unresolved. The CDR3 is 16 amino acids. The ends were cut back, 3 bases at V and 2 bases at J, with 15 bases in the middle. Germline values: CDR1 SNHLY, CDR2 FYNNEI. The CDR3 nucleotides are TGTGCCAGCAGTGAGGGCCGCATTCTACACACAGATACGCAGTATTTT. It specifies CASSEGRILHTDTQYF.

V is TRBV19 and J is TRBJ2-7; TRBD2 matches at 8 bases. This CDR3 is built from 15 residues. Losses at the gene ends were 5 bases for V and 2 bases for J; bases not matched to a gene: 8. The germline V gene encodes CDR1 LNHDA and CDR2 SQIVND (reference sequence). CDR3: CASSDTGGKTYEQYF. CDR3 DNA: TGTGCCAGTAGTGATACGGGGGGGAAAACCTACGAGCAGTACTTC.

The chain combines TRBV7-8 with TRBJ1-2; D possibly corresponds to TRBD1 (6 bases). Germline V CDR1 and CDR2: SGHVS, FQNEAQ. The CDR3 length is 14 residues. The V and J ends lost 4 bases and 5 bases respectively, with 14 bases between them. The CDR3 here is CASSSTGTLYGYTF. CDR3 nucleotides: TGTGCCAGCAGCTCAACAGGGACTCTATATGGCTACACCTTC. The complete variable domain, with remaining parts taken from reference TRBV7-8 and TRBJ1-2, reads GAGVSQSPRYKVAKRGQDVALRCDPISGHVSLFWYQQALGQGPEFLTYFQNEAQLDKSGLPSDRFFAERPEGSVSTLKIQRTQQEDSAVYLCASSSTGTLYGYTFGSGTRLTVV.

This clone was seen a few times. This rearrangement joins TRBV7-9 to TRBJ1-1; no firm D call. Trimming cost V 5 bases and J 0 bases, with 13 bases left between them. CDR3 length equals 15 residues. The V gene's germline CDR1 is SEHNR and CDR2 FQNEAQ (reference sequence). The CDR3 loop reads CASSPRDILNTEAFF. The CDR3, as DNA: TGTGCCAGCAGCCCACGCGACATCCTGAACACTGAAGCTTTCTTT.

The chain employs TRBV7-8 and TRBJ2-3, with 8 nucleotides matching TRBD2. Germline-derived CDR1 and CDR2 are SGHVS and FQNEAQ. The CDR3 runs to 19 residues. The trim removed 1 base at V and 2 bases at J, leaving 14 bases unmatched. CDR3 coding DNA: TGTGCCAGCAGCTTAGGACTAGCGACTCGAGAGGTGAACACAGATACGCAGTATTTT. This encodes CASSLGLATREVNTDTQYF.

The chain recombines TRBV5-1 with TRBJ2-1; 13 positions agree with TRBD2. From germline, CDR1 is SGHRS and CDR2 YFSETQ. This CDR3 is built from 16 residues. The V segment lost 3 bases and the J segment 6 bases; nucleotides outside the gene matches: 6. In nucleotides, the CDR3 is TGCGCCAGCAGCTGGATTGGGACTAGCGGGGCCAATGAGCAGTTCTTC. It yields the protein CASSWIGTSGANEQFF. The whole variable domain, remainder taken from reference TRBV5-1 and TRBJ2-1, is KAGVTQTPRYLIKTRGQQVTLSCSPISGHRSVSWYQQTPGQGLQFLFEYFSETQRNKGNFPGRFSGRQFSNSRSEMNVSTLELGDSALYLCASSWIGTSGANEQFFGPGTRLTVL.

The rearrangement links TRBV18 to TRBJ1-1; D is ambiguous. Trimming left V 6 bases short and J 1 base short, with 9 bases between. CDR1 and CDR2 from the germline V gene are KGHSH and LQKENI. This CDR3 is built from 13 residues. CDR3 protein: CASSSARNTEAFF. Here the CDR3 DNA reads TGTGCCAGCTCGTCCGCGCGGAACACTGAAGCTTTCTTT. The entire variable domain, with the rest obtained from reference TRBV18 and TRBJ1-1, is as follows: NAGVMQNPRHLVRRRGQEARLRCSPMKGHSHVYWYRQLPEEGLKFMVYLQKENIIDESGMPKERFSAEFPKEGPSILRIQQVVRGDSAAYFCASSSARNTEAFFGQGTRLTVV.

The chain is built from TRBV10-3 and TRBJ1-2; D is unresolved. There are 12 residues in the CDR3. Per the germline V gene, CDR1 is ENHRY and CDR2 is SYGVKD. The ends were cut back, 7 bases at V and 3 bases at J, with 9 bases in the middle. The CDR3 DNA reads as TGTGCCATCACGGACGGCTACTATGGCTACACCTTC. It yields the protein CAITDGYYGYTF.

This chain joins TRBV4-2 and TRBJ2-5; no reliable D call. The germline V gene encodes CDR1 LGHNA and CDR2 YNFKEQ. Trimming took off 1 base at V and 5 bases at J, with 14 bases between the two ends. CDR3 length equals 15 residues. The CDR3 loop is CASSQVSGLDETQYF. The CDR3, as DNA: TGTGCCAGCAGCCAAGTATCCGGGTTGGATGAGACCCAGTACTTC.

This clone was counted once. V is TRBV19 and J is TRBJ2-3; 16 positions agree with TRBD2. Germline lookup yields CDR1 LNHDA and CDR2 SQIVND (reference sequence). V lost 3 bases to trimming and J lost 8 bases; unmatched junction nucleotides: 8. CDR3 length: 17 residues. The CDR3 DNA reads TGTGCCAGTAGTATCCCGGGACTAGCGGGAGGGCCCGGTACGCAGTATTTT. Its protein product is CASSIPGLAGGPGTQYF.

The rearrangement links TRBV18 to TRBJ2-2, with no clear D. The CDR3 has 14 residues. CDR1 and CDR2 from the germline V gene are KGHSH and LQKENI. Trimming removed 2 bases from V and 1 base from J, with 5 bases in between. The CDR3: CASSPGQNTGELFF. DNA of the CDR3: TGTGCCAGCTCACCAGGGCAGAACACCGGGGAGCTGTTTTTT.

This clone was counted only a few times. V is TRBV6-5 and J is TRBJ1-4; D gene ambiguous. This CDR3 region has 13 residues. CDR1 is MNHEY, CDR2 SVGAGI, per germline. The V and J ends lost 10 bases and 3 bases respectively, with 12 bases between them. The CDR3 region is CATRNAPNEKLFF. The CDR3 DNA follows: TGTGCCACCCGGAACGCACCTAATGAAAAACTGTTTTTT.

This clone came up a few times. The genes are TRBV12-5 and TRBJ2-5, with 9 nucleotides matching TRBD2. CDR3 length equals 13 residues. Germline V lookup: CDR1 LGHNT, CDR2 FRNRAP. J gave up 7 bases and V 7 bases, and 7 bases lay outside the gene matches. CDR3 amino acids: CASALSGSGTQYF. CDR3 nucleotides: TGTGCTAGTGCTCTTAGCGGGAGCGGGACCCAGTACTTC.

The chain carries TRBV7-6 and TRBJ1-5; D is ambiguous. V was cut by 5 bases and J by 3 bases, with 14 bases left in between. Germline V gene data show CDR1 as SGHVS and CDR2 as FNYEAQ. There are 15 residues in the CDR3. The CDR3 loop reads CASSPTGGLNQPQHF. CDR3 nucleotide sequence: TGTGCCAGCAGCCCCACGGGAGGCCTCAATCAGCCCCAGCATTTT.

This sequence joins TRBV27 and TRBJ2-1; 11 bases fit TRBD2. The length of the CDR3 is 19 residues. Germline lookup yields CDR1 MNHEY and CDR2 SMNVEV (reference sequence). J was trimmed by 6 bases and V by 4 bases; bases with no gene match: 17. The chain's CDR3 is CASSSPGGSGRAPSNEQFF. The CDR3 nucleotides are TGTGCCAGCAGTTCCCCAGGGGGTAGCGGGAGGGCGCCTTCCAATGAGCAGTTCTTC.

V usage is TRBV2 and J usage is TRBJ2-7; no reliable D call. This CDR3 is built from 15 residues. The V gene lost 2 bases and the J gene lost 1 base, with 12 bases spanning the gap. Germline V gene lookup returns CDR1 SNHLY and CDR2 FYNNEI. As DNA, the CDR3 is TGTGCCAGCAGTGAAAGGTCTAGATCGTCCTACGAGCAGTACTTC. It is translated as CASSERSRSSYEQYF.

This sequence joins TRBV5-1 and TRBJ2-1, with TRBD2 identical over 7 bases. CDR3 length equals 13 residues. In germline, CDR1 is SGHRS, CDR2 YFSETQ. Unmatched junction bases numbered 6, after V lost 4 bases and J lost 8 bases. The CDR3 DNA follows: TGCGCCAGCAGCGGGGGGGGAGGGTATGAGCAGTTCTTC. It codes for CASSGGGGYEQFF.

This rearrangement joins TRBV5-4 to TRBJ2-5, with D perhaps matching TRBD1 (5 bases). This CDR3 is 12 amino acids long. CDR1 is SGHNT, CDR2 YYREEE, per germline (reference sequence). With 4 bases removed from V and 5 bases from J, the gap between germline ends came to 9 bases. CDR3 sequence: CASSRDSETQYF. As DNA, the CDR3 is TGTGCCAGCAGCCGCGACAGTGAGACCCAGTACTTC. Full variable domain (missing parts from reference TRBV5-4 and TRBJ2-5): ETGVTQSPTHLIKTRGQQVTLRCSSQSGHNTVSWYQQALGQGPQFIFQYYREEENGRGNFPPRFSGLQFPNYSSELNVNALELDDSALYLCASSRDSETQYFGPGTRLLVL.

The rearrangement joins TRBV4-1 to TRBJ1-4; D is possibly TRBD1 (5 bases). V shed 4 bases and J shed 5 bases, with 17 bases lying between them. CDR1 MGHRA and CDR2 YSYEKL come from the germline V gene. This CDR3 is 16 amino acids long. CDR3 in DNA: TGCGCCAGCAGCCTAAGGACACTCACCAGGAATGAAAAACTGTTTTTT. It encodes CASSLRTLTRNEKLFF.

This chain uses TRBV7-7 with TRBJ2-3; a weak D match, TRBD1 (5 bases). Trimming pared 5 bases from V and 2 bases from J, leaving 20 bases between. This CDR3 spans 17 amino acids. CDR1 is SSHAT, CDR2 FNYEAQ, per germline (reference sequence). CDR3 nucleotide sequence: TGTGCCAGCAGCCTTAGACCCAACAGGTGGCACACAGATACGCAGTATTTT. Translation: CASSLRPNRWHTDTQYF.

The chain combines TRBV2 with TRBJ2-1; D is undetermined. The CDR3 consists of 12 residues. Per germline, CDR1 SNHLY and CDR2 FYNNEI. The ends were cut back, 2 bases at V and 6 bases at J, with 5 bases in the middle. The CDR3 region is CASSERGNEQFF. CDR3 sequence (DNA): TGTGCCAGCAGTGAACGCGGCAATGAGCAGTTCTTC.

The chain is built from TRBV19 and TRBJ2-4; 9 nucleotides align to TRBD1. Germline CDR1 is LNHDA and CDR2 is SQIVND (reference sequence). CDR3 length: 14 residues. Trimming at V came to 7 bases and at J to 1 base, leaving 2 bases not matched to a gene. As DNA, the CDR3 is TGTGCCAGTAAACAGGGGGCGGCCAAAAACATTCAGTACTTC. The encoded protein is CASKQGAAKNIQYF.

This clone was counted once. The rearrangement uses TRBV25-1 and TRBJ2-7; TRBD1 matches at 7 bases. The CDR3 is made up of 15 amino acids. Germline values: CDR1 MGHDK, CDR2 SYGVNS. With 4 bases clipped from V and 3 bases from J, the junction kept 9 bases outside the gene matches. The CDR3 bases are TGTGCCAGCAGTGGAGGGGGCCCCGGAGGCTACGAGCAGTACTTC. Translating it yields CASSGGGPGGYEQYF.